Listed below are T cell receptor beta chains from one sample, sequenced in a study of shared clonotypes between healthy human individuals. The assay was immunoSEQ multiplex PCR, and TCRdb's table has in-frame clones only and misses some. In the table there are 2 million to 3 million clones, over 85% of which are singletons. The sample taken for sequencing was naive CD4+ T cells from PBMCs. These receptor sequences come from a man between 18 and 35 years old in good health. Some clones in this sample may be carry-over from other donors' samples. Both conserved end residues are part of each CDR3. D genes are given only for firm matches. Clone size is given for some rows only: seen once, a few or many times, or a class if the clone is expanded.

cdr3_aa	cdr3_nt	v_call	j_call	clone_size	d_call
CASRPTAVRGTYEQYF	TGTGCCAGCAGACCTACCGCCGTAAGGGGGACCTACGAGCAGTACTTC	TRBV7-2	TRBJ2-7	.	.
CASSGRDRGQRETQYF	TGTGCCAGCAGTGGCCGGGACAGGGGTCAAAGGGAGACCCAGTACTTC	TRBV6-1	TRBJ2-5	.	TRBD1
CASSIGQAYEQYF	TGTGCCAGTAGTATTGGACAGGCCTACGAGCAGTACTTC	TRBV19	TRBJ2-7	.	TRBD1
CASSLGQYYGYTF	TGCGCCAGCAGCCTAGGACAGTACTATGGCTACACCTTC	TRBV5-1	TRBJ1-2	once	.
CASSARLTDTQYF	TGTGCCAGCAGTGCCCGTCTAACAGATACGCAGTATTTT	TRBV2	TRBJ2-3	.	.
CASSPDLPTDTQYF	TGCGCCAGCAGCCCTGATTTACCCACAGATACGCAGTATTTT	TRBV5-1	TRBJ2-3	.	.
CASSLGGSRSEQYF	TGTGCCAGCAGTTTGGGGGGGTCCAGAAGCGAGCAGTACTTC	TRBV28	TRBJ2-7	.	TRBD2
CASRDKSLLRVSYEQYF	TGTGCCAGTCGGGACAAGTCTCTGTTGCGGGTCTCCTACGAGCAGTACTTC	TRBV28	TRBJ2-7	.	.
CASSPGGWRTTDTQYF	TGTGCCAGCAGCCCGGGCGGGTGGAGAACCACAGATACGCAGTATTTT	TRBV7-2	TRBJ2-3	.	.
CASSVEAGGNTIYF	TGTGCCAGCAGCGTAGAGGCCGGGGGGAACACCATATATTTT	TRBV9	TRBJ1-3	.	.
CASSLGGPGNF	TGTGCCAGCAGCTTAGGGGGGCCGGGGAACTTC	TRBV7-2	TRBJ1-2	.	.
CSVSPDGNQPQHF	TGCAGCGTTTCCCCGGACGGCAATCAGCCCCAGCATTTT	TRBV29-1	TRBJ1-5	.	.
CASSRPPGNTEAFF	TGCGCCAGCAGCCGCCCCCCGGGGAACACTGAAGCTTTCTTT	TRBV5-1	TRBJ1-1	.	.
CASSLGTGANYGYTF	TGTGCCAGCAGCTTGGGGACAGGAGCTAACTATGGCTACACCTTC	TRBV5-6	TRBJ1-2	.	TRBD1
CASGDSYEQYF	TGCGCCAGCGGAGACAGCTACGAGCAGTACTTC	TRBV5-1	TRBJ2-7	.	.
CASSSREGNTEAFF	TGTGCCAGCAGTTCCAGGGAGGGGAACACTGAAGCTTTCTTT	TRBV28	TRBJ1-1	.	.
CASRYGQGTGELFF	TGTGCCAGCCGGTACGGACAGGGAACCGGGGAGCTGTTTTTT	TRBV7-2	TRBJ2-2	once	TRBD1
CASSPALAPRETQYF	TGCGCCAGCAGCCCCGCGCTAGCGCCCAGGGAGACCCAGTACTTC	TRBV4-3	TRBJ2-5	.	.
CASSQVWTINEQFF	TGCGCCAGCAGCCAAGTTTGGACAATCAATGAGCAGTTCTTC	TRBV4-1	TRBJ2-1	.	.
CASSTPGLAGEQFF	TGTGCCAGCAGTACCCCGGGACTAGCGGGCGAGCAGTTCTTC	TRBV28	TRBJ2-1	.	TRBD2
CASSRVGGSYEQYF	TGTGCCAGCAGCCGGGTGGGAGGGTCCTACGAGCAGTACTTC	TRBV4-2	TRBJ2-7	.	TRBD2
CASSRVGSGELFF	TGTGCCAGCAGCAGGGTCGGGTCCGGGGAGCTGTTTTTT	TRBV7-8	TRBJ2-2	.	.
CASSSVGTGNSPLHF	TGTGCCAGCAGTTCCGTGGGGACGGGGAATTCACCCCTCCACTTT	TRBV28	TRBJ1-6	.	.